The 17 T cell receptor beta chains below were found in one sample sequenced in a study of cytomegalovirus exposure and HLA in healthy donors. Primers: 60 Vbeta forward and 13 Jbeta reverse. Sequencing was performed with immunoSEQ multiplex PCR; in TCRdb, only in-frame clones are kept and a portion is missing. The data hold 110,000 or so clones, with roughly 79% observed a single time. The sample consisted of PBMCs. Receptor source: a man aged 40-49 years in good health and CMV-seronegative.

This sequence joins TRBV6-5 and TRBJ1-3; perhaps TRBD1 as D (5 bases). Trimming stripped 2 bases from V and 4 bases from J, with 9 bases between. This CDR3 has 14 amino acids. Germline lookup yields CDR1 MNHEY and CDR2 SVGAGI. CDR3 sequence (DNA): TGTGCCAGCAGTTACGGCGGGGACGGAAACACCATATATTTT. Its translation: CASSYGGDGNTIYF.

The sample holds a few counts of this clone. This sequence joins TRBV7-9 and TRBJ1-1; D call uncertain. Per germline, CDR1 SEHNR and CDR2 FQNEAQ (reference sequence). The CDR3 is 13 residues long. Trimming shortened V by 2 bases and J by 4 bases, and 8 bases separated the two germline ends. The CDR3 spells CASSLLTLTEAFF. As DNA, the CDR3 is TGTGCCAGCAGCTTACTAACGCTCACTGAAGCTTTCTTT.

This clone was observed a few times. The V gene is TRBV5-1, the J gene TRBJ2-5, with 9 bases matching TRBD1. The CDR3 is 14 residues long. CDR1 is SGHRS and CDR2 is YFSETQ in the germline V gene. V gave up 4 bases and J gave up 3 bases; unmatched junction bases: 4. CDR3 loop: CASSPWTGEETQYF. CDR3 DNA: TGCGCCAGCAGCCCATGGACAGGGGAAGAGACCCAGTACTTC.

The V call is TRBV30, the J call TRBJ2-1, with D possibly being TRBD2 (6 bases). The CDR3 extends over 13 amino acids. Germline V CDR1 and CDR2: GTSNPN, SVGIG (reference sequence). Between the trimmed V and J ends, which lost 3 bases and 3 bases, there was a span of 9 bases. In nucleotides, the CDR3 is TGTGCCTGGAGCCCGGGAGACTACAATGAGCAGTTCTTC. Amino acid sequence: CAWSPGDYNEQFF. Full variable domain (remainder filled in from reference TRBV30 and TRBJ2-1): SQTIHQWPATLVQPVGSPLSLECTVEGTSNPNLYWYRQAAGRGLQLLFYSVGIGQISSEVPQNLSASRPQDRQFILSSKKLLLSDSGFYLCAWSPGDYNEQFFGPGTRLTVL.

This clone appeared once. V is TRBV18 and J is TRBJ2-6; a possible D gene is TRBD1 (5 bases). This CDR3 is built from 15 residues. CDR1 is KGHSH and CDR2 is LQKENI in the germline V gene. Trimming took 4 bases from V and 3 from J, leaving 10 bases between them. For the CDR3, the DNA is TGTGCCAGCTCACGGGAAGGGGATGGGGCCAACGTCCTGACTTTC. It translates to CASSREGDGANVLTF.

The J gene is TRBJ2-1, the V gene TRBV7-2; TRBD2 agrees at 9 bases. CDR3 length: 16 residues. Germline CDR1 and CDR2: SGHTA and FQGNSA. V gave up 1 base and J gave up 6 bases; unmatched junction bases: 7. The CDR3 DNA is TGTGCCAGCAGCTTAGAATCAGGACTAGCGTCCAATGAGCAGTTCTTC. Translating it yields CASSLESGLASNEQFF.

The chain employs TRBV5-1 and TRBJ2-1; TRBD2 is a possible D gene (6 bases). Germline-derived CDR1 and CDR2 are SGHRS and YFSETQ. Trimming took 4 bases from V and 3 from J, leaving 14 bases between them. CDR3 length equals 15 residues. In nucleotides, the CDR3 is TGCGCCAGCAGCCAGGAGGGCAACAACTACAATGAGCAGTTCTTC. Its protein product is CASSQEGNNYNEQFF.

The V gene is TRBV20-1, the J gene TRBJ2-1, with a possible D match to TRBD1 (5 bases). The CDR3 runs 11 residues. The germline gives CDR1 DFQATT, CDR2 SNEGSKA (reference sequence). Trimming removed 6 bases at V and 8 bases at J, with 11 bases between. The CDR3: CSAAPGYEQFF. The CDR3, as DNA: TGCAGTGCAGCCCCAGGGTATGAGCAGTTCTTC.

The CDR3 DNA follows: TGTGCCAGCCGACCGGGACTTGATTCTAGCTCCTACGAGCAGTACTTC. This sequence encodes CASRPGLDSSSYEQYF. The chain couples TRBV19 to TRBJ2-7; maybe TRBD2 (6 bases). Trimming pared 9 bases from V and 0 bases from J, leaving 21 bases between. The germline gives CDR1 LNHDA, CDR2 SQIVND (reference sequence). This CDR3 spans 16 amino acids. The variable domain in full, with the rest retrieved from reference TRBV19 and TRBJ2-7, is DGGITQSPKYLFRKEGQNVTLSCEQNLNHDAMYWYRQDPGQGLRLIYYSQIVNDFQKGDIAEGYSVSREKKESFPLTVTSAQKNPTAFYLCASRPGLDSSSYEQYFGPGTRLTVT.

The rearrangement links TRBV13 to TRBJ1-2; 7 bases are shared with TRBD1. The germline V gene has CDR1 PRHDT and CDR2 FYEKMQ (reference sequence). The CDR3 consists of 14 residues. The junction had 13 bases not matched to a gene; V was cut back by 7 bases and J by 8 bases. The CDR3 region has the DNA TGTGCCAGCACCCTTAGGGGCAGGGGGGACGGCTACACCTTC. Protein sequence: CASTLRGRGDGYTF.

The chain uses TRBV7-9 and TRBJ2-7; the D is unclear. The CDR3 sequence is 15 residues long. The V gene's germline CDR1 is SEHNR and CDR2 FQNEAQ (reference sequence). The ends were cut back, 5 bases at V and 7 bases at J, with 21 bases in the middle. CDR3 coding DNA: TGTGCCAGCAGCCCGAGAAGAGGTGGTCTTATGGAGCAGTACTTC. Its protein is CASSPRRGGLMEQYF. The full variable domain, with the rest looked up from reference TRBV7-9 and TRBJ2-7, is DTGVSQNPRHKITKRGQNVTFRCDPISEHNRLYWYRQTLGQGPEFLTYFQNEAQLEKSRLLSDRFSAERPKGSFSTLEIQRTEQGDSAMYLCASSPRRGGLMEQYFGPGTRLTVT.

The genes are TRBV4-1 and TRBJ2-6; tentatively, D is TRBD1 (6 bases). The V and J ends lost 2 bases and 1 base respectively, with 12 bases between them. Germline values: CDR1 MGHRA, CDR2 YSYEKL. The CDR3 is made up of 17 amino acids. For the CDR3, the DNA is TGCGCCAGCAGCCAAACAGGGTACGGATCTGGGGCCAACGTCCTGACTTTC. As protein: CASSQTGYGSGANVLTF.

The V call is TRBV6-5, the J call TRBJ2-3, with D possibly matching TRBD1 (6 bases). The CDR3 loop spans 15 amino acids. V lost 2 bases to trimming and J lost 4 bases, with 13 bases between them. Germline assignment: CDR1 MNHEY and CDR2 SVGAGI. Here the CDR3 DNA reads TGTGCCAGCAGTTACGGCGAACAGGGACCAGATACGCAGTATTTT. Translation: CASSYGEQGPDTQYF.

This clone was detected a few times. The gene calls are TRBV15 and TRBJ2-2; D may be TRBD1 (5 bases). Germline CDR1 and CDR2: LNHNV and YYDKDF (reference sequence). The CDR3 has 15 amino acids. The V and J ends lost 0 bases and 6 bases respectively, with 11 bases between them. Written as DNA, the CDR3 is TGTGCCACCAGCAGAGACAGGGTCCGGGCCGGGGAGCTGTTTTTT. The encoded protein is CATSRDRVRAGELFF.

This clone was seen once. The genes are TRBV6-1 and TRBJ2-5; D might be TRBD1 (6 bases). Germline V CDR1 and CDR2: MNHNS, SASEGT. The germline V and J ends were trimmed by 6 bases and 5 bases, with 16 bases remaining between them. The CDR3 covers 14 residues. CDR3 in amino acids: CASRTPRGSETQYF. The CDR3 nucleotides read TGTGCCAGCAGGACCCCCAGGGGCTCGGAGACCCAGTACTTC.

The chain employs TRBV13 and TRBJ1-1; 10 positions agree with TRBD1. This CDR3 has 15 residues. V shed 5 bases and J 1 base; nucleotides not matched to a gene: 4. Per germline, CDR1 PRHDT and CDR2 FYEKMQ (reference sequence). The chain's CDR3 is CASSPRTGGNTEAFF. The CDR3 coding sequence is TGTGCCAGCAGCCCCCGGACAGGGGGGAACACTGAAGCTTTCTTT.

The chain links TRBV6-6 to TRBJ1-1, with TRBD1 matching 9 bases. The J segment lost 5 bases and the V segment lost 8 bases, leaving 3 bases of the junction unmatched. Germline CDR1 is MNHNY and CDR2 is SVGAGI (reference sequence). CDR3 size: 12 residues. The CDR3 loop reads CASETGGTEAFF. The CDR3 DNA is TGTGCCAGCGAGACAGGGGGGACTGAAGCTTTCTTT.